This T cell receptor beta chain was identified during a study of identifying expanded T cells in peripheral blood. Libraries were prepared by immunoSEQ multiplex PCR; TCRdb keeps only in-frame clonotypes and omits some of them. Of about 78,000 clones in the sample, about 83% were seen once. With 6 bases removed from V and 2 bases from J, the gap between germline ends came to 14 bases. Germline V lookup: CDR1 ENHRY, CDR2 SYGVKD. The CDR3 is 15 residues long. The V gene is TRBV10-3, the J gene TRBJ1-3; tentatively, D is TRBD1 (5 bases). Material for sequencing was blood. This clonotype was sampled from a person aged 18 to 69 in good health. The CDR3 sequence is CAIRKAGTTGNTIYF. The CDR3, as DNA: TGTGCCATCAGGAAAGCCGGGACGACTGGAAACACCATATATTTT.